The 20 T cell receptor beta chains listed next were all sequenced from one sample in a study of T-cell memory formation after mild COVID-19 (dated by TCRdb to about 2021). The library came from 5' RACE. Sequencing was performed on an Illumina NovaSeq 6000. TCRdb reran the public reads through fastp at Q25 and MiXCR, keeping productive beta chains. Each entry is one CDR3 protein sequence, shown with its most common DNA and genes. Present in this sample are 200,000 to 300,000 distinct CDR3 sequences, 15% to 20% of which were seen just once. Jointly, the top ten make up 20% to 25% of the sample. Sequencing input: PBMCs or a T cell subset sorted from them (not recorded which). Every receptor here comes from a man aged 18 to 30 who had mild COVID-19 (a few samples of this study predate the infection). The sample titles of this study are shuffled in the database, so cell type and time point are left out; the donor was told from shared clones.

The rearrangement links TRBV4-1 to TRBJ1-2; 10 positions agree with TRBD1. This CDR3 is 18 amino acids long. Germline values: CDR1 MGHRA, CDR2 YSYEKL. The V segment lost 6 bases and the J segment 0 bases; nucleotides outside the gene matches: 13. CDR3 in amino acids: CASSLPPGQGGSNYGYTF. The DNA of the CDR3 is TGCGCCAGCAGTCTTCCCCCCGGACAGGGGGGATCTAACTATGGCTACACCTTC.

V usage is TRBV7-9 and J usage is TRBJ2-3; D gene ambiguous. V dropped 7 bases and J dropped 4 bases, with 3 bases sitting between them. The CDR3 loop spans 10 amino acids. Germline CDR1 SEHNR, CDR2 FQNEAQ (reference sequence). The CDR3 protein is CASNPDTQYF. The CDR3 coding sequence is TGTGCCAGCAACCCAGATACGCAGTATTTT. The full variable domain, rest sourced from reference TRBV7-9 and TRBJ2-3, is DTGVSQNPRHKITKRGQNVTFRCDPISEHNRLYWYRQTLGQGPEFLTYFQNEAQLEKSRLLSDRFSAERPKGSFSTLEIQRTEQGDSAMYLCASNPDTQYFGPGTRLTVL.

V and J are TRBV10-1 and TRBJ2-1; no reliable D call. The CDR3 has 14 residues. Germline assignment: CDR1 WNHNN and CDR2 SYGVQD (reference sequence). V was shortened by 2 bases and J by 8 bases, with 13 bases between the two germline ends. The CDR3 spells CASSEDPRRDEQFF. The CDR3 DNA reads as TGCGCCAGCAGTGAGGACCCCCGTCGGGATGAGCAGTTCTTC.

This chain joins TRBV4-3 and TRBJ2-5; perhaps TRBD2 as D (5 bases). CDR1 LGHNA and CDR2 YSLEER come from the germline V gene. This CDR3 contains 17 residues. Deletions cut 0 bases from V and 4 bases from J, with 18 bases between. CDR3 in DNA: TGCGCCAGCAGCCAAGATCCTGGGTGGAGGTTGCGAGAGACCCAGTACTTC. This codes for CASSQDPGWRLRETQYF.

The chain uses TRBV13 and TRBJ1-6; TRBD1 might be the D (6 bases). Germline loops: CDR1 PRHDT, CDR2 FYEKMQ (reference sequence). The CDR3 consists of 15 residues. The V and J ends lost 2 bases and 8 bases respectively, with 13 bases between them. The CDR3 region is CASSLQTGPYSPLHF. CDR3 in DNA: TGTGCCAGCAGCTTACAAACAGGGCCTTATTCACCCCTCCACTTT.

This clonotype showed up just a few times. The chain employs TRBV7-2 and TRBJ2-5, with D possibly being TRBD1 (5 bases). Germline V lookup: CDR1 SGHTA, CDR2 FQGNSA. The CDR3 sequence is 13 residues long. V was trimmed by 3 bases and J by 5 bases, leaving 10 bases between them. This CDR3 is CASSFREGETQYF. CDR3 DNA sequence: TGTGCCAGCAGCTTCAGGGAAGGGGAGACCCAGTACTTC.

The J gene is TRBJ1-2, the V gene TRBV4-2, with D tentatively TRBD1 (6 bases). Germline V gene lookup returns CDR1 LGHNA and CDR2 YNFKEQ. Between the trimmed V and J ends, which lost 2 bases and 1 base, there was a span of 14 bases. This CDR3 comprises 16 residues. CDR3 in amino acids: CASSQRVGGGNYGYTF. The CDR3, as DNA: TGTGCCAGCAGCCAACGGGTAGGGGGAGGTAACTATGGCTACACCTTC.

This clonotype has at least ten counts. The rearrangement links TRBV12-3 or TRBV12-4 to TRBJ2-7, with D tentatively TRBD2 (6 bases). The ends were cut back, 6 bases at V and 9 bases at J, with 21 bases in the middle. The CDR3 runs 14 residues. The CDR3 region is CASSLRTRDSRQYF. CDR3 in DNA: TGTGCCAGCAGCCTACGAACCCGGGACTCCCGGCAGTACTTC.

The V gene is TRBV7-9, the J gene TRBJ2-7; TRBD2 is a possible D gene (5 bases). The CDR3 totals 11 residues. The V end lost 5 bases, the J end lost 6 bases, and 8 bases lay between the germline ends. The germline V gene encodes CDR1 SEHNR and CDR2 FQNEAQ (reference sequence). In DNA form, the CDR3 reads TGTGCCAGCAGCGCGGGCGGCGAGCAGTACTTC. As protein: CASSAGGEQYF.

This clonotype was detected a few times. The V call is TRBV28, the J call TRBJ2-5, with a tentative D call TRBD1 (6 bases). CDR3 size: 14 residues. Germline V gives CDR1 MDHEN, CDR2 SYDVKM. The V gene lost 4 bases and the J gene lost 1 base, with 10 bases spanning the gap. In DNA, the CDR3 is TGTGCCAGCAGTTGGCAGGGGACCCAAGAGACCCAGTACTTC. Encoded protein: CASSWQGTQETQYF. Full variable domain (outside the CDR3, taken from reference TRBV28 and TRBJ2-5): DVKVTQSSRYLVKRTGEKVFLECVQDMDHENMFWYRQDPGLGLRLIYFSYDVKMKEKGDIPEGYSVSREKKERFSLILESASTNQTSMYLCASSWQGTQETQYFGPGTRLLVL.

The chain employs TRBV28 and TRBJ1-6; unclear D gene. The germline V gene has CDR1 MDHEN and CDR2 SYDVKM. This CDR3 contains 13 residues. V was trimmed by 6 bases and J by 14 bases, leaving 17 bases between them. CDR3 DNA: TGTGCCAGCAGCCGGGCAGGATTCGCCGCCCTCCACTTT. Translation: CASSRAGFAALHF.

The chain recombines TRBV6-5 with TRBJ2-7, with TRBD1 identical over 9 bases. Germline CDR1 MNHEY, CDR2 SVGAGI. This CDR3 comprises 11 residues. The CDR3 spells CGTGDGNEQYF. In DNA, the CDR3 is TGTGGGACAGGGGATGGGAACGAGCAGTACTTC.

The V gene is TRBV7-7, the J gene TRBJ2-1; D might be TRBD2 (5 bases). Trimming shortened V by 5 bases and J by 0 bases, and 11 bases separated the two germline ends. The CDR3 has 15 amino acids. Looked up from germline, CDR1 is SSHAT and CDR2 is FNYEAQ (reference sequence). This CDR3 is CASSPADSSYNEQFF. The CDR3 nucleotides are TGTGCCAGCAGCCCAGCGGATAGCTCCTACAATGAGCAGTTCTTC.

The chain has TRBV12-3 or TRBV12-4 and TRBJ1-2; D gene uncertain. V lost 3 bases, J lost 8 bases, and 22 bases lay in between. The CDR3 loop spans 16 amino acids. The CDR3 here is CASSLYTGYGTDGYTF. The CDR3 region has the DNA TGTGCCAGCAGTTTGTATACGGGGTATGGTACCGACGGCTACACCTTC.

The table lists this clonotype with a count of one. The chain is built from TRBV2 and TRBJ1-2; D is ambiguous. The ends were cut back, 7 bases at V and 5 bases at J, with 11 bases in the middle. Germline values: CDR1 SNHLY, CDR2 FYNNEI. The CDR3 has 12 residues. This chain's CDR3 is CASKAVDYGYTF. The CDR3 bases are TGTGCCAGCAAGGCAGTTGATTATGGCTACACCTTC.

V is TRBV10-3 and J is TRBJ1-2; weak D call: TRBD1 (5 bases). This CDR3 spans 14 amino acids. The V gene's germline CDR1 is ENHRY and CDR2 SYGVKD. Trimming stripped 6 bases from V and 2 bases from J, with 13 bases between. CDR3: CAISSSTENYGYTF. Here the CDR3 DNA reads TGTGCCATCAGCAGTTCGACAGAGAACTATGGCTACACCTTC.

The chain recombines TRBV5-1 with TRBJ1-4, with D unclear. V shed 4 bases and J shed 8 bases, with 12 bases lying between them. Germline CDR1 SGHRS, CDR2 YFSETQ. The CDR3 covers 13 residues. CDR3 DNA sequence: TGCGCCAGCAGCCCGGCCCACGGGGAAAAACTGTTTTTT. It specifies CASSPAHGEKLFF.

The chain links TRBV20-1 to TRBJ2-7; weak D call: TRBD1 (5 bases). The CDR3 runs to 11 residues. Trimming left V 2 bases short and J 3 bases short, with 5 bases between. CDR1 is DFQATT, CDR2 SNEGSKA, per germline (reference sequence). The chain's CDR3 is CSARQGYEQYF. CDR3 DNA sequence: TGCAGTGCTAGACAGGGCTACGAGCAGTACTTC.

This clonotype has only a few counts. V and J are TRBV3-1 and TRBJ2-3, with TRBD2 matching 9 bases. CDR3 length equals 16 residues. The V gene's germline CDR1 is LGHDT and CDR2 YNNKEL (reference sequence). J gave up 4 bases and V 1 base, and 6 bases lay outside the gene matches. The CDR3 loop reads CASSQGARGGADTQYF. Here the CDR3 DNA reads TGTGCCAGCAGCCAAGGGGCGCGGGGGGGCGCAGATACGCAGTATTTT.

The V gene is TRBV9, the J gene TRBJ2-2; TRBD1 matches at 7 bases. Germline CDR1 is SGDLS and CDR2 is YYNGEE. Unmatched junction bases numbered 7, after V lost 4 bases and J lost 7 bases. The CDR3 runs 14 residues. The chain's CDR3 is CASSPTGLNGELFF. The CDR3 nucleotides are TGTGCCAGCAGCCCGACAGGGCTGAACGGGGAGCTGTTTTTT.